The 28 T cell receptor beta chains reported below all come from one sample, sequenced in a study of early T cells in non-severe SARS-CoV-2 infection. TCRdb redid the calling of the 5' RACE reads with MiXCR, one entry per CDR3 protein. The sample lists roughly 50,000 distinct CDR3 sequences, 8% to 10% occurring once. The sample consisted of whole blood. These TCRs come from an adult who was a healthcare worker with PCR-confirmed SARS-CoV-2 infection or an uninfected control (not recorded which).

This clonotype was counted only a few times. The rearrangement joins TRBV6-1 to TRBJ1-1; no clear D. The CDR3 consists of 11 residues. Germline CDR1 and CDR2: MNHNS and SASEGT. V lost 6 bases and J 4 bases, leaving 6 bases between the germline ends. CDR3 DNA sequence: TGTGCCAGCAGAATGAGCACTGAAGCTTTCTTT. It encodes CASRMSTEAFF.

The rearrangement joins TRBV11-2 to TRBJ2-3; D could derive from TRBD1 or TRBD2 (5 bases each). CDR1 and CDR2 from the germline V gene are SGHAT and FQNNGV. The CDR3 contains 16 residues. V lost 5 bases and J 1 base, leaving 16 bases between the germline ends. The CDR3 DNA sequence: TGTGCCAGCAGCCGTAGGACGATGGGGGGCACAGATACGCAGTATTTT. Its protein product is CASSRRTMGGTDTQYF.

The chain's CDR3 is CAGGTWDEQFF. The CDR3 bases are TGTGCCGGGGGCACGTGGGATGAGCAGTTCTTC. This rearrangement joins TRBV6-6 to TRBJ2-1; D is possibly TRBD1 (6 bases). In germline, CDR1 is MNHNY, CDR2 SVGAGI (reference sequence). V was shortened by 11 bases and J by 8 bases, with 13 bases between the two germline ends. The CDR3 extends over 11 amino acids.

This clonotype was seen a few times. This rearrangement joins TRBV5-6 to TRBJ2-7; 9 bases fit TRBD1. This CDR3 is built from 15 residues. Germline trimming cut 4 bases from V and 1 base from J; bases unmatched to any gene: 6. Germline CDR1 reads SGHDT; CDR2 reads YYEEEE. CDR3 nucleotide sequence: TGTGCCAGCAGCACCACCGGGACAGGGTCCTACGAGCAGTACTTC. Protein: CASSTTGTGSYEQYF.

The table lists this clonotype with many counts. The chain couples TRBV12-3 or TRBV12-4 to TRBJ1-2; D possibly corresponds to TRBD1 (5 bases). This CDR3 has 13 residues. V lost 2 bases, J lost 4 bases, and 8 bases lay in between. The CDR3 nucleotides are TGTGCCAGCAGTTTACAGGGAAGCTATGGCTACACCTTC. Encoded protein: CASSLQGSYGYTF.

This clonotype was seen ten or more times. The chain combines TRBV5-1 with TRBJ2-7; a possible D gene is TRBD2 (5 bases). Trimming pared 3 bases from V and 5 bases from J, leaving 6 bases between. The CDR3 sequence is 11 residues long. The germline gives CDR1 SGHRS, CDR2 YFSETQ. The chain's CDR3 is CASSSGDEQYF. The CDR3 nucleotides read TGCGCCAGCAGCTCCGGGGACGAGCAGTACTTC.

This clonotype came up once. The CDR3 nucleotides read TGCGCCAGCAGCCAAGACGACAGGGCCCAGTTCTTC. It specifies CASSQDDRAQFF. V and J are TRBV4-1 and TRBJ2-1; TRBD1 matches at 7 bases. V was clipped by 0 bases and J by 13 bases; unmatched bases: 3. CDR3 length: 12 amino acids. Germline CDR1 and CDR2: MGHRA and YSYEKL.

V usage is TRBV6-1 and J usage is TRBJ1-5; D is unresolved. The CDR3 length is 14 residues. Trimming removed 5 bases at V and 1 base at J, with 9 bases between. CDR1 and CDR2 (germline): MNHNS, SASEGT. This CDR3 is CASSQDGSNQPQHF. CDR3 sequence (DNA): TGTGCCAGCAGTCAGGACGGGAGCAATCAGCCCCAGCATTTT.

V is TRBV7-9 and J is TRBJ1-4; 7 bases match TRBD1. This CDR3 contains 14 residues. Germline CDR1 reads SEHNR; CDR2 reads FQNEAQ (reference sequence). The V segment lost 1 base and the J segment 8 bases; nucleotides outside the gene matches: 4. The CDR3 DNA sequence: TGTGCCAGCAGCTTAGGACAGGGCTACGAAAAACTGTTTTTT. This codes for CASSLGQGYEKLFF.

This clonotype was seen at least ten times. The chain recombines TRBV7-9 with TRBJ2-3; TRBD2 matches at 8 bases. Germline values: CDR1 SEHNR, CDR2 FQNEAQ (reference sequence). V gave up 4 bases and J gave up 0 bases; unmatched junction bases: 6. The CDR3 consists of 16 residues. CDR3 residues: CASSSPSGHSTDTQYF. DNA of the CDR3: TGTGCCAGCAGCTCCCCTAGCGGGCATAGCACAGATACGCAGTATTTT.

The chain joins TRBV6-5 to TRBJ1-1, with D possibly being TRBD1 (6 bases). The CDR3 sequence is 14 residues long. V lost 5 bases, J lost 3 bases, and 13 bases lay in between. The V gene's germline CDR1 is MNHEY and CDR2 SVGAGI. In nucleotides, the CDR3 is TGTGCCAGCAGTCCGATTCACAGGGACACTGAAGCTTTCTTT. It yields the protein CASSPIHRDTEAFF.

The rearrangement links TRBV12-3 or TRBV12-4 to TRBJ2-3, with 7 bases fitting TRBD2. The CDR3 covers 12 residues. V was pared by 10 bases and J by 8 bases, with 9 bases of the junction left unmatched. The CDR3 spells CATTSGVGTQYF. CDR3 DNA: TGTGCCACCACCAGCGGGGTCGGTACGCAGTATTTT.

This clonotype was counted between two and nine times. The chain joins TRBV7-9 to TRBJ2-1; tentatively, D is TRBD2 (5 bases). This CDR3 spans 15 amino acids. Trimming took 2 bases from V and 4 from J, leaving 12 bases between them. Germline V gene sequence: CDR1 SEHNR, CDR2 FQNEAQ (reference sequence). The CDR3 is CASSLSASRYNEQFF. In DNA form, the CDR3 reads TGTGCCAGCAGCTTATCGGCTAGCAGATACAATGAGCAGTTCTTC.

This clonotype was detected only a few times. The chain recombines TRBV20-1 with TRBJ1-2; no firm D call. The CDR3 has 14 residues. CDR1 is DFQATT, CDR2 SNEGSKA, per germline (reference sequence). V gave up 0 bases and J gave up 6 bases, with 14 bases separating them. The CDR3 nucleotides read TGCAGTGCTAGAGATAGATTCGGTCTGGATGGCTACACCTTC. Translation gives CSARDRFGLDGYTF.

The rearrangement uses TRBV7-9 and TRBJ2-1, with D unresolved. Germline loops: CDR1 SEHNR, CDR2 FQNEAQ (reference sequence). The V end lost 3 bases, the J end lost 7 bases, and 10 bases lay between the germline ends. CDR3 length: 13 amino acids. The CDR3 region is CASSLNLGNEQFF. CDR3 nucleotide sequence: TGTGCCAGCAGCTTGAATTTGGGGAATGAGCAGTTCTTC. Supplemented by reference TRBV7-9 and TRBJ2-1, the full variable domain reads DTGVSQNPRHKITKRGQNVTFRCDPISEHNRLYWYRQTLGQGPEFLTYFQNEAQLEKSRLLSDRFSAERPKGSFSTLEIQRTEQGDSAMYLCASSLNLGNEQFFGPGTRLTVL.

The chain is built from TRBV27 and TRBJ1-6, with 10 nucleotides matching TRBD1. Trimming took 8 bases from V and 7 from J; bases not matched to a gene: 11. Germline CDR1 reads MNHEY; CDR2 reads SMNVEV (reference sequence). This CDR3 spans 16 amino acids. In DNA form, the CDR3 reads TGTGCCAGCCAAGGGACAGGGGATGAGTACAATTCACCCCTCCACTTT. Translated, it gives CASQGTGDEYNSPLHF.

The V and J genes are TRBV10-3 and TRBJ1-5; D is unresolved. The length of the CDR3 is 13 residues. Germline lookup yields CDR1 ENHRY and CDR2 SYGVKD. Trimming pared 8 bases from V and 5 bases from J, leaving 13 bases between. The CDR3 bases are TGTGCCATCTCCCCCCGGATTGATCAGCCCCAGCATTTT. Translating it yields CAISPRIDQPQHF.

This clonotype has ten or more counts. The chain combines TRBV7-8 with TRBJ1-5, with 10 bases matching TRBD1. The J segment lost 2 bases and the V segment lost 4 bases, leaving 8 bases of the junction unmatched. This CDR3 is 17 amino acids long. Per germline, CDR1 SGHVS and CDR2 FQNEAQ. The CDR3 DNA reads TGTGCCAGCAGCTCCCAGGACAGGGGGGGACGCAATCAGCCCCAGCATTTT. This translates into CASSSQDRGGRNQPQHF.

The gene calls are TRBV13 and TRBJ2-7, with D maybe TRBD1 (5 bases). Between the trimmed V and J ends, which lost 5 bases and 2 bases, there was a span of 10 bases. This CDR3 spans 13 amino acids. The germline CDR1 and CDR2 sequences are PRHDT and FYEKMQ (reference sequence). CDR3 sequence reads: CASSLRGTYEQYF. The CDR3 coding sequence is TGTGCCAGCAGCCTTAGGGGTACCTACGAGCAGTACTTC.

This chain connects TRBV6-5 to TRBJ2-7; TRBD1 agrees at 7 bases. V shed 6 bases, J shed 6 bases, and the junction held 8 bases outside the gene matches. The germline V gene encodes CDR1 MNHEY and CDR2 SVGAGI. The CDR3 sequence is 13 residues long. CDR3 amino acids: CASRTGTVREQYF. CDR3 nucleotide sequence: TGTGCCAGCAGGACCGGGACAGTTCGCGAGCAGTACTTC.

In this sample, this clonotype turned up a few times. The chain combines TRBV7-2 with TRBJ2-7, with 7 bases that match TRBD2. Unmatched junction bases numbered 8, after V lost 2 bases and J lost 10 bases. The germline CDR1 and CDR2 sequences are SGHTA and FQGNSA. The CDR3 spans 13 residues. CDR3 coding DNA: TGTGCCAGCAGCTTATCCAGGGAGGGGAACCAGTACTTC. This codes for CASSLSREGNQYF.

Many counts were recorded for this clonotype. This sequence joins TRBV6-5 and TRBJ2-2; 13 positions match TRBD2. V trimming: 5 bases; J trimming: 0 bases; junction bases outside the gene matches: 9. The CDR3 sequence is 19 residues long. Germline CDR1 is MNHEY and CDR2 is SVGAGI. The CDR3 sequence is CASSRSGTSGIPNTGELFF. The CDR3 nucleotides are TGTGCCAGCAGTCGCTCCGGGACTAGCGGGATTCCGAACACCGGGGAGCTGTTTTTT.

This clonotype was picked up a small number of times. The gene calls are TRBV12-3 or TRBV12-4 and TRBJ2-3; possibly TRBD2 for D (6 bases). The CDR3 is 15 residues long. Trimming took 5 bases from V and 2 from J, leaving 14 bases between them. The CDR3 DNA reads TGTGCCAGCAGTGAGACCCGGGAGAACACAGATACGCAGTATTTT. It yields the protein CASSETRENTDTQYF.

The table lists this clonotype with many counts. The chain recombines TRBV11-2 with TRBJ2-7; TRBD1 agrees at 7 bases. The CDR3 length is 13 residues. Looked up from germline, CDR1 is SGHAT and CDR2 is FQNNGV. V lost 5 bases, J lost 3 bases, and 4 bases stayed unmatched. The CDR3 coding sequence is TGTGCCAGCAGCCCCTGGACAGGCTACGAGCAGTACTTC. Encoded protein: CASSPWTGYEQYF.

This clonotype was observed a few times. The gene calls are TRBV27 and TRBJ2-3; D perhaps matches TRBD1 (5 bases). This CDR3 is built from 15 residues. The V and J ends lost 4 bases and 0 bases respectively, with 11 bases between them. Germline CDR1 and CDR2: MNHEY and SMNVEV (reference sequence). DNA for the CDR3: TGTGCCAGCAGTTCTCGACAGCTTAGCACAGATACGCAGTATTTT. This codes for CASSSRQLSTDTQYF.

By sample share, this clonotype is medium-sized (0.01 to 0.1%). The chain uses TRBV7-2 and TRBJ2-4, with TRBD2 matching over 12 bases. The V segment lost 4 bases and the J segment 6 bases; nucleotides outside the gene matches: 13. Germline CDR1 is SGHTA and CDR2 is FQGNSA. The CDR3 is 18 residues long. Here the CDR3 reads CASSSPRASGGALNIQYF. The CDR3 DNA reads TGTGCCAGCAGCTCCCCAAGAGCTAGCGGGGGGGCCTTAAACATTCAGTACTTC.

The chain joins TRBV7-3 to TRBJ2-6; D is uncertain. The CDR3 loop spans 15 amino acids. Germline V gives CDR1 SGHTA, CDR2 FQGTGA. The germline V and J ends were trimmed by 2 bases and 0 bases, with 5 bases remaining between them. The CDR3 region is CASSLGHSGANVLTF. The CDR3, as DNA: TGTGCCAGCAGCTTAGGGCACTCTGGGGCCAACGTCCTGACTTTC.

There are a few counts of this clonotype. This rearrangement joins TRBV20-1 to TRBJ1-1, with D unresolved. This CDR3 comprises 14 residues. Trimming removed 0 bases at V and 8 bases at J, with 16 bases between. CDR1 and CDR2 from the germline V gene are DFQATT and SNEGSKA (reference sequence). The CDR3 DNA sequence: TGCAGTGCTAGAGATCTCAAGACAAATTTGGAAGCTTTCTTT. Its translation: CSARDLKTNLEAFF.